This is a list of T cell receptor beta chains from one sample in a study of cytomegalovirus exposure and HLA in healthy donors. Measured with immunoSEQ multiplex PCR; TCRdb has only the in-frame clones, and not every one. The table includes around 110,000 clones, 60% to 80% detected once. Sequencing used PBMCs. The source of these receptors is a man aged 35-49 years in good health and CMV-seronegative. Both conserved end residues are part of each CDR3. D genes are given only for firm matches. The size of a clone is reported for some rows only, either as once, few or many, or as a class for expanded clones.

>once|-|16|TRBV4-1|TRBJ1-1
CASSQDQITENTEAFF
TGCGCCAGCAGCCAAGATCAGATTACAGAGAACACTGAAGCTTTCTTT
>few|TRBD2|16|TRBV6-1|TRBJ2-1
CASSEVYGGGAGEQFF
TGTGCCAGCAGTGAAGTCTATGGCGGGGGGGCAGGGGAGCAGTTCTTC
>-|TRBD1|15|TRBV14|TRBJ1-2
CASSQDPDYRGGYTF
TGTGCCAGCAGCCAAGATCCTGACTACAGGGGCGGCTACACCTTC
>-|TRBD1|14|TRBV10-1|TRBJ2-1
CASSGRTGSNEQFF
TGCGCCAGCAGTGGCCGGACAGGGTCCAATGAGCAGTTCTTC
>-|TRBD1|15|TRBV18|TRBJ1-2
CASSPLGQANYGYTF
TGTGCCAGCTCACCACTCGGACAGGCTAACTATGGCTACACCTTC
>-|TRBD1|14|TRBV5-1|TRBJ2-3
CASSVGQGANTQYF
TGCGCCAGCAGCGTGGGACAGGGGGCAAATACGCAGTATTTT
>-|TRBD1|17|TRBV5-4|TRBJ1-2
CASKPGQGARGNYGYTF
TGTGCCAGCAAACCGGGACAGGGGGCGCGGGGTAACTATGGCTACACCTTC
>-|TRBD2|15|TRBV6-1|TRBJ2-7
CASSGPGRGIYEQYF
TGTGCCAGCAGTGGACCCGGGAGGGGCATCTACGAGCAGTACTTC
>-|-|13|TRBV6-6|TRBJ1-1
CASSSEGDTEAFF
TGTGCCAGCAGTTCGGAGGGTGACACTGAAGCTTTCTTT
>few|TRBD2|15|TRBV4-1|TRBJ2-7
CASSQVAGGVYEQYF
TGCGCCAGCAGCCAAGTAGCGGGGGGCGTCTACGAGCAGTACTTC
>few|TRBD2|16|TRBV5-1|TRBJ2-3
CASSPNSGGAVDTQYF
TGCGCCAGCAGCCCGAATAGCGGGGGGGCCGTAGATACGCAGTATTTT
>-|-|15|TRBV5-1|TRBJ1-4
CASSWGEGMTEKLFF
TGCGCCAGCAGCTGGGGGGAGGGAATGACTGAAAAACTGTTTTTT
>few|TRBD1|16|TRBV19|TRBJ1-2
CASSRDRGPGGYGYTF
TGTGCCAGTAGTCGGGACAGGGGGCCCGGTGGGTATGGCTACACCTTC
>-|-|15|TRBV13|TRBJ1-1
CASSELGQMNTEAFF
TGTGCCAGCAGCGAACTCGGACAGATGAACACTGAAGCTTTCTTT
>once|TRBD1|16|TRBV7-2|TRBJ2-2
CASSFRGTGGVGELFF
TGTGCCAGCAGCTTTCGGGGGACAGGGGGCGTCGGGGAGCTGTTTTTT
>-|-|13|TRBV6-5|TRBJ1-1
CASSNNRDAEAFF
TGTGCCAGCAGTAACAACAGGGACGCTGAAGCTTTCTTT
>-|TRBD2|14|TRBV5-1|TRBJ2-7
CASSITGGRYEQYF
TGCGCCAGCAGCATCACGGGGGGGCGTTACGAGCAGTACTTC
>-|-|12|TRBV7-9|TRBJ1-1
CASIPGGAAAFF
TGTGCCAGCATCCCGGGGGGGGCCGCAGCTTTCTTT
>-|TRBD1|13|TRBV19|TRBJ1-5
CASCRTGLQPQHF
TGTGCCAGTTGCAGGACAGGACTTCAGCCCCAGCATTTT
>-|TRBD2|15|TRBV6-6|TRBJ2-1
CASSYGTSGGGEQFF
TGTGCCAGCAGTTACGGGACTAGCGGGGGGGGTGAGCAGTTCTTC